This T cell receptor (beta chain) came from a study of tumor and adjacent non-tumor tissue in lung cancer. This CDR3 spans 19 amino acids. Germline-derived CDR1 and CDR2 are SGHDT and YYEEEE. As for this clonotype: A junction boundary mismatches the germline segment, possibly from a read error.

The library came from three nested PCR rounds adapted from ARM-PCR protocols. TCRdb called the multiplex PCR reads again in MiXCR, with one record for every CDR3 protein. The table records about 90,000 distinct CDR3 sequences, roughly three quarters of them present only once. RNA was extracted from bulk tissue without any cell sorting. This non-tumor lung sample came from over 3 cm beyond the tumor edge. The sample consisted of distant non-tumor lung tissue. V gene TRBV5-6 combines with J gene TRBJ2-7, with D perhaps matching TRBD2 (5 bases). The receptor comes from a woman between 45 and 65 years old with non-small cell lung cancer. The CDR3 DNA sequence: TGTGCCGGCAGCTTGGTTTCGGGTCAGAGGGCGACCCCTTTCTATGAGCAGTACTTC. Protein: CAGSLVSGQRATPFYEQYF.